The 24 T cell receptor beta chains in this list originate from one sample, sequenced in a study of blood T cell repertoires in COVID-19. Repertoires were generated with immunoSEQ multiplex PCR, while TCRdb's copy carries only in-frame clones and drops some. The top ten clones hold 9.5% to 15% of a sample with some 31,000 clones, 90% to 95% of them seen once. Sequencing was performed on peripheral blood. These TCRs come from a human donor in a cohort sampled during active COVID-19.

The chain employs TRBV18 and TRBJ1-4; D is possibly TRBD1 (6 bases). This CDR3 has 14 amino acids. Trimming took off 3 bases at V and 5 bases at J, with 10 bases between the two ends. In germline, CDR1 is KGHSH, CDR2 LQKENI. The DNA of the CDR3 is TGTGCCAGCTCACCGAGGACAGAGAATGAAAAACTGTTTTTT. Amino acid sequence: CASSPRTENEKLFF.

CDR3 sequence: CASSQVWAGGVSYEQYF. The CDR3 coding sequence is TGCGCCAGCAGCCAAGTTTGGGCGGGAGGGGTCTCCTACGAGCAGTACTTC. The rearrangement links TRBV4-1 to TRBJ2-7; TRBD2 matches at 9 bases. The CDR3 runs to 17 residues. V was clipped by 1 base and J by 0 bases; unmatched bases: 7. Germline CDR1 reads MGHRA; CDR2 reads YSYEKL.

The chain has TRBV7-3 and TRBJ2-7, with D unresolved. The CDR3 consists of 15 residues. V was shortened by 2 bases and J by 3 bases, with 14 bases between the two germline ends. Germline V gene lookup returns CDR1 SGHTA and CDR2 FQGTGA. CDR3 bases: TGTGCCAGCAGCTTAGTGGCAGGCTTGCTCTACGAGCAGTACTTC. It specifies CASSLVAGLLYEQYF.

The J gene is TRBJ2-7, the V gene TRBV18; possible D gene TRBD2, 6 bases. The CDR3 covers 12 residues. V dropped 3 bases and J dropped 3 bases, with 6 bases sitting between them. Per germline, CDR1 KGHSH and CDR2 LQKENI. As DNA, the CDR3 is TGTGCCAGCTCACCGGGAGGCTACGAGCAGTACTTC. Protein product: CASSPGGYEQYF.

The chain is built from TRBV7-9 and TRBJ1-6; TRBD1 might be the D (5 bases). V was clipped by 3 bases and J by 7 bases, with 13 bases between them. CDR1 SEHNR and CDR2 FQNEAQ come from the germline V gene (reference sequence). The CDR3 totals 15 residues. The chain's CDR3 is CASSFLRGGNSPLHF. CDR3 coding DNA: TGTGCCAGCAGCTTTCTTCGGGGGGGGAATTCACCCCTCCACTTT.

The CDR3 bases are TGCGCCAGCAGGGGGACTGAAGAGACCCAGTACTTC. This sequence encodes CASRGTEETQYF. The chain has TRBV5-1 and TRBJ2-5, with a tentative D call TRBD2 (6 bases). Germline V gene data show CDR1 as SGHRS and CDR2 as YFSETQ. V was cut by 5 bases and J by 3 bases, with 8 bases left in between. This CDR3 contains 12 residues.

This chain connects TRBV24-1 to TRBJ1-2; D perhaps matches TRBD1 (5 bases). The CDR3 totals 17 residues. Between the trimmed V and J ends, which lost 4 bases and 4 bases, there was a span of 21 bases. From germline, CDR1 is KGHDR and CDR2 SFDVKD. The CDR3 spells CATSDSGGLQSPYGYTF. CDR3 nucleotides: TGTGCCACCAGTGACTCGGGGGGTTTACAGTCCCCCTATGGCTACACCTTC.

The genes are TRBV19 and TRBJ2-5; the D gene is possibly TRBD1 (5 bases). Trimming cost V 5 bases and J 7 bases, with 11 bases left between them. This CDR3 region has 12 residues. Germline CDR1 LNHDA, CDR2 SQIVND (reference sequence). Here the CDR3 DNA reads TGTGCCAGTAGTCCAGGGTACCCGACCCAGTACTTC. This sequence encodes CASSPGYPTQYF.

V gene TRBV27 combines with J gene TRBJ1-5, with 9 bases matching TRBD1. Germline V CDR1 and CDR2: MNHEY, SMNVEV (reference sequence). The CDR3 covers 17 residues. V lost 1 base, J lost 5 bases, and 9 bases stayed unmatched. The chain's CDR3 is CASSLWPPGQGYQPQHF. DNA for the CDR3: TGTGCCAGCAGTTTATGGCCTCCGGGACAGGGATATCAGCCCCAGCATTTT.

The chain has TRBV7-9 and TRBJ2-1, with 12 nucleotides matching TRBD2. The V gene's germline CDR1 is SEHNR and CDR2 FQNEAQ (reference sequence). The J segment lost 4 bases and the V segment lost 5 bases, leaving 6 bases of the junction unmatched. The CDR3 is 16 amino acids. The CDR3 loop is CASSPTLAGGYNEQFF. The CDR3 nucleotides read TGTGCCAGCAGCCCGACCCTAGCGGGAGGGTACAATGAGCAGTTCTTC.

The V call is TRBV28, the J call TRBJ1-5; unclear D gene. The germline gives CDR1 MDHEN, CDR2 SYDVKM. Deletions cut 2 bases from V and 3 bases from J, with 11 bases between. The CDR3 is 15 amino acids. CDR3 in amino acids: CASSLGGLINQPQHF. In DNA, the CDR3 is TGTGCCAGCAGTTTAGGAGGGCTGATCAATCAGCCCCAGCATTTT.

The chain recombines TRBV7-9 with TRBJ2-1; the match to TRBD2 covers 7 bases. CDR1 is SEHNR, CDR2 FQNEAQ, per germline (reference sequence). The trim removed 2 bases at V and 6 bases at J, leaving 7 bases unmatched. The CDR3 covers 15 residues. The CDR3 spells CASSLTQAGVNEQFF. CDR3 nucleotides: TGTGCCAGCAGCTTAACCCAGGCGGGAGTCAATGAGCAGTTCTTC.

DNA of the CDR3: TGTGCCAGCAGCTACACTAGCGGGAGCACAGATACGCAGTATTTT. It codes for CASSYTSGSTDTQYF. This chain joins TRBV7-9 and TRBJ2-3, with 9 bases identical to TRBD2. CDR1 SEHNR and CDR2 FQNEAQ come from the germline V gene (reference sequence). The CDR3 spans 15 residues. J was trimmed by 0 bases and V by 4 bases; bases with no gene match: 2.

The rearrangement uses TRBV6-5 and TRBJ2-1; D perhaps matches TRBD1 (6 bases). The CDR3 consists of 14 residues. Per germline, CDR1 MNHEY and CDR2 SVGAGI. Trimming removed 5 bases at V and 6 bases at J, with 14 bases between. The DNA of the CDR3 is TGTGCCAGCAGTAGGGCCAGGGGCGGCAATGAGCAGTTCTTC. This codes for CASSRARGGNEQFF.

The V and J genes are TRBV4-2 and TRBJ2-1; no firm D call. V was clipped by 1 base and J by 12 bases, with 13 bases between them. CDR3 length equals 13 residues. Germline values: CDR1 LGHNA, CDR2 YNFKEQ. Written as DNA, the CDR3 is TGTGCCAGCAGCCAAGCTCTGACACAAGGGCAGTTCTTC. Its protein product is CASSQALTQGQFF.

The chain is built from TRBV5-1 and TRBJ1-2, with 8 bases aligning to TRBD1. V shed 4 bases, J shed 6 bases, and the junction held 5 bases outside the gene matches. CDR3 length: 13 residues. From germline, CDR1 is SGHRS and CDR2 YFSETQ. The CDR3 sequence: CASSASTGDGYTF. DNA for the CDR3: TGCGCCAGCAGCGCATCGACAGGGGATGGCTACACCTTC.

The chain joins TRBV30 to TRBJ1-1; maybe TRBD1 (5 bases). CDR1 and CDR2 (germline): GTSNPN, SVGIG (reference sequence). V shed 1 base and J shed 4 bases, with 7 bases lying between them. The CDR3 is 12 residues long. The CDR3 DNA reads TGTGCCTGGAGTGAAAGGGGCACTGAAGCTTTCTTT. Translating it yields CAWSERGTEAFF.

The CDR3 coding sequence is TGTGCCAGCAGCCGGGACAGATCCTACGAGCAGTACTTC. Translation: CASSRDRSYEQYF. The chain carries TRBV2 and TRBJ2-7; 7 nucleotides match TRBD1. With V trimmed by 6 bases and J by 1 base, 3 bases remained unmatched. Germline V gene sequence: CDR1 SNHLY, CDR2 FYNNEI. This CDR3 has 13 residues. The variable domain in full, completed from reference TRBV2 and TRBJ2-7, reads EPEVTQTPSHQVTQMGQEVILRCVPISNHLYFYWYRQILGQKVEFLVSFYNNEISEKSEIFDDQFSVERPDGSNFTLKIRSTKLEDSAMYFCASSRDRSYEQYFGPGTRLTVT.

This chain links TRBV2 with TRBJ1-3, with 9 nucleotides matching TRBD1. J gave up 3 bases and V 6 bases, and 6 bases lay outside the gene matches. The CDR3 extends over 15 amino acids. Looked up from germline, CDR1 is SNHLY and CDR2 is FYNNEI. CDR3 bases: TGTGCCAGCAGAACAGGGGGCGCGGGTGGAAACACCATATATTTT. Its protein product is CASRTGGAGGNTIYF.

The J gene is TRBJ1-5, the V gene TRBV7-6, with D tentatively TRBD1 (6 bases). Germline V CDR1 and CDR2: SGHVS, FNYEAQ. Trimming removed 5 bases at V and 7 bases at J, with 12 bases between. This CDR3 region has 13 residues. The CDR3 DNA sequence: TGTGCCAGCAGCGCAACCCAGGGGCAGCCCCAGCATTTT. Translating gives CASSATQGQPQHF.

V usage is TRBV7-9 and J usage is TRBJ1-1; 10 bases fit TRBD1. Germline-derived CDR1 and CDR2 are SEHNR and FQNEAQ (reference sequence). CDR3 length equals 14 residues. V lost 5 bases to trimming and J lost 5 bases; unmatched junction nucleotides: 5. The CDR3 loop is CASSTPGQGTEAFF. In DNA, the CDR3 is TGTGCCAGCAGCACGCCGGGACAGGGGACTGAAGCTTTCTTT.

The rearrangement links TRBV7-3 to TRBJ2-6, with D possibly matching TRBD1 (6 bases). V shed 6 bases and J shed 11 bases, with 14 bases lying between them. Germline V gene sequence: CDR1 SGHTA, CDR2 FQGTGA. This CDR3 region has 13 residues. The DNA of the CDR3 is TGTGCCAGCAGTCGGACAGTTGAGGACGTCCTGACTTTC. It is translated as CASSRTVEDVLTF.

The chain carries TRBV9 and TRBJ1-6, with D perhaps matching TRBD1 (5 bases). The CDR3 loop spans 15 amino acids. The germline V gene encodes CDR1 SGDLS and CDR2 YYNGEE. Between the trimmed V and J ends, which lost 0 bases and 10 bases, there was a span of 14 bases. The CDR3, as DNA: TGTGCCAGCAGCGTAGCTACTTGGGGCCGCTCACCCCTCCACTTT. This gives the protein CASSVATWGRSPLHF.

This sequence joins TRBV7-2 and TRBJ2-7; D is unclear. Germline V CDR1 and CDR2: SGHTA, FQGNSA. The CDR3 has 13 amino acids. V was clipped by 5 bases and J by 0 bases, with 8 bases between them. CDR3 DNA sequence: TGTGCCAGCAGCGGGCCGAGCTCCTACGAGCAGTACTTC. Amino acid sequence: CASSGPSSYEQYF.